This TCR beta chain was identified during a study of PD-1 blockade in classical Hodgkin lymphoma. General observations from the study: Prior to therapy, complete responders displayed diversity much like that of newly diagnosed patients.

A remark on this clone: Its antigen is not identified.

Every one of the patients relapsed after autologous stem cell transplantation (brentuximab vedotin exposure was variable). Clones were sequenced by immunoSEQ multiplex PCR, and TCRdb holds only the in-frame ones, with some missing. The sample holds some 14,000 clones, about 86% seen once. This CDR3 has 13 amino acids. J lost 11 bases, V lost 4 bases, and 4 bases had no gene match. Germline V gene sequence: CDR1 SGDLS, CDR2 YYNGEE. The source was peripheral blood mononuclear cells (PBMCs), collected at baseline. The receptor was isolated from a human donor with classical Hodgkin lymphoma. This chain uses TRBV9 with TRBJ2-5; 14 bases fit TRBD2. The CDR3 DNA sequence: TGTGCCAGCAGCCCGGGGACTAGCGGGAGTCAGTACTTC. It codes for CASSPGTSGSQYF.